The 6 T cell receptor beta chains in this list originate from one sample, sequenced in a study of blood T cell repertoires in COVID-19 (dated by TCRdb to the early 2020s). The library was obtained by the immunoSEQ multiplex PCR assay. Imported from immuneACCESS, the table was reduced by TCRdb to in-frame sequences with V and J called. These copies leave out some clones; in studies compared against another copy, an unresolved V gene accounts for under half, and the cause of the remainder is not known. The sample contains hundreds of thousands of clones, 85% of them found a single time. The top ten constitute 2% to 3% of the sample. The sample taken for sequencing was PBMCs or T cells enriched from blood (not recorded which). The receptors stem from a woman between 50 and 59 years old who had recovered from COVID-19.

CDR3 bases: TGTGCCAGCGGGGACTGGACGACCACGCAGTATTTT. Its translation is CASGDWTTTQYF. The chain uses TRBV6-5 and TRBJ2-3; D may be TRBD2 (6 bases). This CDR3 has 12 residues. Germline V gene lookup returns CDR1 MNHEY and CDR2 SVGAGI. The V end lost 8 bases, the J end lost 9 bases, and 15 bases lay between the germline ends.

This sequence joins TRBV25-1 and TRBJ1-6, with a weak D call TRBD1 (5 bases). Trimming pared 10 bases from V and 10 bases from J, leaving 17 bases between. The CDR3 has 13 residues. CDR1 is MGHDK, CDR2 SYGVNS, per germline. CDR3 sequence reads: CATSVGGRSPLHF. For the CDR3, the DNA is TGTGCCACCAGCGTGGGGGGTAGGTCACCCCTCCACTTT.

The rearrangement joins TRBV5-1 to TRBJ2-1, with unresolved D. Germline CDR1 reads SGHRS; CDR2 reads YFSETQ. The CDR3 contains 13 residues. Trimming took 0 bases from V and 7 from J, leaving 8 bases between them. CDR3 region: CASSLVVENEQFF. In DNA, the CDR3 is TGCGCCAGCAGCTTGGTAGTAGAGAATGAGCAGTTCTTC.

The chain has TRBV11-2 and TRBJ1-6; the match to TRBD1 covers 7 bases. This CDR3 has 13 residues. Per germline, CDR1 SGHAT and CDR2 FQNNGV. After removal of 5 bases from V and 14 bases from J, the junction contained 9 bases not matched to a gene. CDR3 coding DNA: TGTGCCAGCAGCAGCGGACAGGTGTCGACCCTCCACTTT. Its protein is CASSSGQVSTLHF.

This clone was counted once. V gene TRBV2 combines with J gene TRBJ2-2, with TRBD2 identical over 9 bases. The CDR3 sequence is 15 residues long. V lost 2 bases, J lost 6 bases, and 4 bases stayed unmatched. The V gene's germline CDR1 is SNHLY and CDR2 FYNNEI. In DNA, the CDR3 is TGTGCCAGCAGTGAACTGGGACTAGCTTCCGGGGAGCTGTTTTTT. It encodes CASSELGLASGELFF.

The rearrangement uses TRBV5-5 and TRBJ1-2; perhaps TRBD1 as D (5 bases). V shed 0 bases and J shed 7 bases, with 10 bases lying between them. The CDR3 is 13 residues long. The germline V gene encodes CDR1 SGHKS and CDR2 YYEKEE (reference sequence). This chain's CDR3 is CASSLERGGGYTF. For the CDR3, the DNA is TGTGCCAGCAGCTTGGAAAGGGGAGGTGGCTACACCTTC.